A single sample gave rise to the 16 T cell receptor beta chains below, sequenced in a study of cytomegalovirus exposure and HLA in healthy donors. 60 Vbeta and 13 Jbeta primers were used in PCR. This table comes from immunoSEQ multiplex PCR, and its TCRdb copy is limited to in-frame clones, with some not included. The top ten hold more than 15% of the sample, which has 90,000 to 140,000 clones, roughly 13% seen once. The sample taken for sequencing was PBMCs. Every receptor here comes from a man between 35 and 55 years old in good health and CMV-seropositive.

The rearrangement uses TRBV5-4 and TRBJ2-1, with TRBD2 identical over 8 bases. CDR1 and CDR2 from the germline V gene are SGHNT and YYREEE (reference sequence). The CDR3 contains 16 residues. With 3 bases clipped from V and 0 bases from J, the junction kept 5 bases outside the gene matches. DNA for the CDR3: TGTGCCAGCAGCTCCACTAGCGGCAGCTCCTACAATGAGCAGTTCTTC. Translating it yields CASSSTSGSSYNEQFF.

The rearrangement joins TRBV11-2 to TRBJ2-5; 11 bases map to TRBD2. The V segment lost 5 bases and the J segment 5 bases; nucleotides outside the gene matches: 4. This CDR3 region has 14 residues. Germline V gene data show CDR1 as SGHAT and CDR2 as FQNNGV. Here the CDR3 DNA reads TGTGCCAGCAGCCGCACTAGCGGGGGCGAGACCCAGTACTTC. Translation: CASSRTSGGETQYF.

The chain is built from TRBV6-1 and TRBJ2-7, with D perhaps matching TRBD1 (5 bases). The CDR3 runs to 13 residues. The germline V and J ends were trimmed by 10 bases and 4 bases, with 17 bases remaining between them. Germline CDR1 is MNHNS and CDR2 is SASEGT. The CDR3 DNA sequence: TGTGCCACCCCTGGAAGGGCAGGGTACGAGCAGTACTTC. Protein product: CATPGRAGYEQYF.

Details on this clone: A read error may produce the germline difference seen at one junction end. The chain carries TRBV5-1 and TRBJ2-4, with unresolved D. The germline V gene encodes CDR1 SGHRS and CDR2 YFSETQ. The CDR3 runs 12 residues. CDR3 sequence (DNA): TGCGCCAGCAGCTTGGACCCCAAATTAGTCTGCTTC. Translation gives CASSLDPKLVCF.

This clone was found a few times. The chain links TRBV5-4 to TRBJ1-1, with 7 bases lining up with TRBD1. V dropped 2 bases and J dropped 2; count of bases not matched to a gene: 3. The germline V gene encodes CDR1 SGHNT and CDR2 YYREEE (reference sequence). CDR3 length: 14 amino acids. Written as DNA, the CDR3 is TGTGCCAGCAGCTTACAGGGGTCCAACACTGAAGCTTTCTTT. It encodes CASSLQGSNTEAFF. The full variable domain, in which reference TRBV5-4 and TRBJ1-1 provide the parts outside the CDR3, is ETGVTQSPTHLIKTRGQQVTLRCSSQSGHNTVSWYQQALGQGPQFIFQYYREEENGRGNFPPRFSGLQFPNYSSELNVNALELDDSALYLCASSLQGSNTEAFFGQGTRLTVV.

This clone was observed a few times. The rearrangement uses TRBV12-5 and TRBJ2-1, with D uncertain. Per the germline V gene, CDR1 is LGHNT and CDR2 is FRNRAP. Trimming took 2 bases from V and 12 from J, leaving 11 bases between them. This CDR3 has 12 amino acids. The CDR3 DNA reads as TGTGCTAGTGGTTTGCGATCTCTAAGGCAGTTCTTC. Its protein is CASGLRSLRQFF.

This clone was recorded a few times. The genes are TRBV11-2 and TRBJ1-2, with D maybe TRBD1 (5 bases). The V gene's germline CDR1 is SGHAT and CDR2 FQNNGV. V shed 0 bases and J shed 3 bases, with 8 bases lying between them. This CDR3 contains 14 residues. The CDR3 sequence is CASSLDGGDYGYTF. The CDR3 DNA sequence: TGTGCCAGCAGCTTAGATGGGGGGGACTATGGCTACACCTTC.

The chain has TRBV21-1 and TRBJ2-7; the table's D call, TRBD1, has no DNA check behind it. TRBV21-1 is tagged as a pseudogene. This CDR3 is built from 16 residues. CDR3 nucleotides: TGTGCCAGCAGCCAACGACAGGGTTCGGGTTCCTACGAGCAGTACTTC. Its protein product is CASSQRQGSGSYEQYF.

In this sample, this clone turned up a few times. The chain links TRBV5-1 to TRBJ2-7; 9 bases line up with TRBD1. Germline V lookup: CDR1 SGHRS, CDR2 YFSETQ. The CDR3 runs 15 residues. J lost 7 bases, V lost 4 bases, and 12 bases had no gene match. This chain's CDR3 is CASSPLQGASGEQYF. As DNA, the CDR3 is TGCGCCAGCAGCCCCCTACAGGGGGCCTCTGGTGAGCAGTACTTC.

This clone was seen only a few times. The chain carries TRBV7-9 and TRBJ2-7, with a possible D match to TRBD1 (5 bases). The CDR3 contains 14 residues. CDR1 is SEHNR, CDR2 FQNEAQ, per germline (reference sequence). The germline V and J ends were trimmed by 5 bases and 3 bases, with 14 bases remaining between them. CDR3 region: CASSRQPHHYEQYF. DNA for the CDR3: TGTGCCAGCAGCCGACAGCCCCACCACTACGAGCAGTACTTC.

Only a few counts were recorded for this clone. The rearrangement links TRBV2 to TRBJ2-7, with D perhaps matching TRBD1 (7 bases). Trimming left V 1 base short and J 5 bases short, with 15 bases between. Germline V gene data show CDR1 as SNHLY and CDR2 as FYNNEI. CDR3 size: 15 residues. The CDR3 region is CASSEGSTGEDEQYF. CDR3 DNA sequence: TGTGCCAGCAGTGAAGGGTCTACAGGGGAGGACGAGCAGTACTTC. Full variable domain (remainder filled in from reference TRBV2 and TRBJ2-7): EPEVTQTPSHQVTQMGQEVILRCVPISNHLYFYWYRQILGQKVEFLVSFYNNEISEKSEIFDDQFSVERPDGSNFTLKIRSTKLEDSAMYFCASSEGSTGEDEQYFGPGTRLTVT.

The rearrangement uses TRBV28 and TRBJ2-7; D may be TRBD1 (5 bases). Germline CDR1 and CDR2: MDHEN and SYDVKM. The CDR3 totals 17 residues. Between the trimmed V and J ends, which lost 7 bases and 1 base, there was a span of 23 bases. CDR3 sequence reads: CASTPNQGVGKSYEQYF. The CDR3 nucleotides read TGTGCCAGCACCCCGAACCAAGGGGTCGGAAAATCCTACGAGCAGTACTTC.

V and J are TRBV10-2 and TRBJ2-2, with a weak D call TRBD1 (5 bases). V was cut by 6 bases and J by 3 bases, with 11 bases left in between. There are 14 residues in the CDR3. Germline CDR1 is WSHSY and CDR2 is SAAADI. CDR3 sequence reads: CASRRQFDTGELFF. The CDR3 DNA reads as TGCGCCAGCAGAAGACAGTTCGACACCGGGGAGCTGTTTTTT.

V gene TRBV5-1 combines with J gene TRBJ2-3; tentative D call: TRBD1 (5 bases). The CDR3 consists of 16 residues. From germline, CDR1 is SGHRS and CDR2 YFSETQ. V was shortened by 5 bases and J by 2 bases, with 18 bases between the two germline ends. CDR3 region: CASSWQGRYNTDTQYF. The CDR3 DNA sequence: TGCGCCAGCAGTTGGCAGGGTAGATACAACACAGATACGCAGTATTTT.

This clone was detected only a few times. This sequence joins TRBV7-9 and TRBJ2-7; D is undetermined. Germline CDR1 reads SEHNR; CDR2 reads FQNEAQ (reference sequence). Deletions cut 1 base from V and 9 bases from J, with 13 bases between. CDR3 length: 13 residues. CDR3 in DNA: TGTGCCAGCAGCTTAGTGTTGAGTGTACGGCAGTACTTC. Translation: CASSLVLSVRQYF.

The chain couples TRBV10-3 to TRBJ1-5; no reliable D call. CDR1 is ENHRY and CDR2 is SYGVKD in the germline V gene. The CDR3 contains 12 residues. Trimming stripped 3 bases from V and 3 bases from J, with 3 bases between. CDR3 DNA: TGTGCCATCAGTGACATCAATCAGCCCCAGCATTTT. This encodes CAISDINQPQHF.